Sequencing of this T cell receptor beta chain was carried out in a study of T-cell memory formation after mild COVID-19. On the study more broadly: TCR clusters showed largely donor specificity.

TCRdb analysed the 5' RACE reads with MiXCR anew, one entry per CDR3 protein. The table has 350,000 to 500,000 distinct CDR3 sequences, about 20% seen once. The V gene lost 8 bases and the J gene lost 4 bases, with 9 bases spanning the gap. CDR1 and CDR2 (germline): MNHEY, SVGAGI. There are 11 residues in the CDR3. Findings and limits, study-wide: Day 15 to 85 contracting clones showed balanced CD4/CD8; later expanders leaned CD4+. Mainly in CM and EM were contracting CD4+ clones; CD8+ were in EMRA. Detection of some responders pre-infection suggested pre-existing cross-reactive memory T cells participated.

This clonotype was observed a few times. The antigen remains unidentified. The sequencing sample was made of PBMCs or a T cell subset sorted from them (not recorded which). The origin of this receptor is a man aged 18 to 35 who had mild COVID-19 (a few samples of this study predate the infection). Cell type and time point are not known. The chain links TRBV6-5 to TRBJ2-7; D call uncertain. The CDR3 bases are TGTGCCAGCTTGAGACGGTACGAGCAGTACTTC. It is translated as CASLRRYEQYF.